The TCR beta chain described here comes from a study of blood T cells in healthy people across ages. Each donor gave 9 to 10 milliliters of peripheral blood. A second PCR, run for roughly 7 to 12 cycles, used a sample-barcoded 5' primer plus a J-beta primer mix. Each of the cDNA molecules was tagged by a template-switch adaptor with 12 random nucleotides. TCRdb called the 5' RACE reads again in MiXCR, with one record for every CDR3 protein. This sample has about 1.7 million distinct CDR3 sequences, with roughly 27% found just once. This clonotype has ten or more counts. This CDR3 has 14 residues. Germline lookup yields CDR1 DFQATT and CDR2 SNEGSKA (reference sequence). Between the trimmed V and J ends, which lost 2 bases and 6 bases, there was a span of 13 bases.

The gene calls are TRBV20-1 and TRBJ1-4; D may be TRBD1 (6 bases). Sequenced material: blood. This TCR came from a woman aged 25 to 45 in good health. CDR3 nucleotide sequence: TGCAGTGCTAGAACCTCGAAGGGGGATGAAAAACTGTTTTTT. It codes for CSARTSKGDEKLFF.